This paragraph reports one TCR beta chain. This clonotype has only a few counts. What antigen it recognizes has not been identified. No base quality information exists; no much larger clone differs at one position. The data were taken from a study of quantifying T cell responses using KT2 cells (dated by TCRdb to the late 2010s). Turning to the overall study: RNA was DNase-treated and reverse transcribed with TCR alpha and beta constant-region primers, mostly using SuperScript III. Under optimum conditions, the T4 ligation step was estimated to exceed 10% efficiency. PCR2 was run as a SYBR Green qPCR and stopped at a predetermined fluorescence threshold to avoid over-amplification. General findings and caveats noted by the study authors: KT2 sequences were still detected at the lowest spike-in tested, roughly one KT2 cell per 100,000 PBMC. Detection of KT2 sequences showed saturation at very high KT2 spike-in numbers. The study did not include a side-by-side comparison of this pipeline with other TCR sequencing techniques. Over several orders of magnitude, the number of KT2 alpha and beta sequences rose linearly with the number of KT2 cells put in.

The trim is 7 bases for V and 4 bases for J, with a gap of 8 bases between the germline ends. The CDR3 numbers 11 residues from cysteine through phenylalanine. The retained sequence is limited to the CDR3, 33 bases, with the frame set at the first base. The library was prepared using UMI-ligation and nested PCR. A single-stranded oligonucleotide carrying the Illumina SP2 sequence and a UMI was ligated to the cDNA 3' end using T4 RNA ligase 1. PCR1 ran roughly 4 cycles (98°C 15 s, 69°C 30 s, 72°C 40 s); the beta primer was an equimolar mix of RC1.1 and RC1.2 covering TRBC1 and TRBC2. From PCR2 onward, TCR alpha and beta chains were processed separately, with sample indices and Illumina adaptors added. The UMI, placed after an 8-base spacer, consisted of 12 random nucleotides arranged as two hexamers with a spacer between them. The libraries were sequenced on an Illumina MiSeq using v2 2x251 paired-end chemistry, usually with some 13 samples in each run. PhiX DNA was added at about 4.5-8% to each sequencing library so that diversity was increased. For the original study's pipeline: bcl2fastq converted raw reads to FASTQ, and Demultiplexor demultiplexed the reads by dual indices. Decombinator assigned V and J genes by tag matching, allowing a single base-pair mismatch. Using UMIs, Collapsinator corrected both sequencing errors and the frequency errors that come from PCR heterogeneity. CDR3Translator turned Decombinator identifiers into nucleotide sequence, translated that sequence into amino acids, and pulled out the CDR3 based on C- and N-terminal motifs. Each distinct KT2 TCR was counted as a cluster of KT2 sequences sharing one unique molecular identifier. The public reads were quality trimmed at Q25 with fastp and then assembled into clones with MiXCR by TCRdb, keeping productive beta chains. Every distinct CDR3 protein forms one entry, paired with its most common genes and DNA. The V and J calls and clone size come from TCRdb's table, not from the authors' own analysis. The sample profile shows about 53,000 distinct CDR3 sequences; approximately 13% of them were found once. Under 10% of the sample is taken by the ten largest.

To test the sensitivity and accuracy of the pipeline, known numbers of KT2, a T cell clone whose TCR had already been sequenced, were spiked into unfractionated PBMC. A range of KT2-to-PBMC ratios was produced by mixing KT2 cells with a fixed number of PBMC. The chain is encoded by TRBV12-3 or TRBV12-4 joined to TRBJ2-7; the D gene cannot be resolved reliably. The sequencing input was PBMCs spiked with cells of the T cell clone KT2. This TCR derives from a human donor. CDR3 protein: CASKWGYEQYF. The nucleotide sequence reads TGTGCCAGCAAGTGGGGTTACGAGCAGTACTTC.